This T cell receptor (beta chain) was observed in a study of technical replicates of blood from several donors. Per germline, CDR1 MNHEY and CDR2 SVGAGI. The CDR3 runs 14 residues. Trimming cost V 10 bases and J 1 base; bases outside gene matches: 9. Clones were read by immunoSEQ multiplex PCR, and TCRdb kept only the in-frame ones, dropping some. Here the sample spans roughly 15,000 clones, 65% to 85% being singletons. Sequenced: PBMCs. The rearrangement uses TRBV6-5 and TRBJ2-5, with 7 bases lining up with TRBD1. The clonotype originates from a human donor in good health. CDR3 nucleotides: TGTGCCACCCTATCGACAGGGCTCCAAGAGACCCAGTACTTC. Translated, it gives CATLSTGLQETQYF.